The subject of this entry is one T cell receptor (beta chain). The entry originates in a study of healthy donors' naive CD4 and CD8 T cells. TCR libraries were built from about 500 ng of total RNA by linear amplification. MiXCR, run by TCRdb on the reads, gives a single entry per CDR3 protein. Of around 200,000 distinct CDR3 sequences in the sample, about 70% are singletons; the top ten hold 2% to 2.5%. This CDR3 has 15 amino acids. Trimming at V came to 4 bases and at J to 3 bases, leaving 7 bases not matched to a gene. The germline V gene has CDR1 LNHDA and CDR2 SQIVND (reference sequence). The chain uses TRBV19 and TRBJ1-1; TRBD1 aligns across 8 bases. Sequences were obtained from naive CD4+ and CD8+ T cells sorted from blood, pooled from several donors. The receptor's source is a pool of human donors in good health; the sample pools cells from several healthy donors. CDR3 nucleotides: TGTGCCAGTAGTACCTCCGACAGGGGAGACACTGAAGCTTTCTTT. Its translation is CASSTSDRGDTEAFF. Complete variable domain (other parts from reference TRBV19 and TRBJ1-1): DGGITQSPKYLFRKEGQNVTLSCEQNLNHDAMYWYRQDPGQGLRLIYYSQIVNDFQKGDIAEGYSVSREKKESFPLTVTSAQKNPTAFYLCASSTSDRGDTEAFFGQGTRLTVV.